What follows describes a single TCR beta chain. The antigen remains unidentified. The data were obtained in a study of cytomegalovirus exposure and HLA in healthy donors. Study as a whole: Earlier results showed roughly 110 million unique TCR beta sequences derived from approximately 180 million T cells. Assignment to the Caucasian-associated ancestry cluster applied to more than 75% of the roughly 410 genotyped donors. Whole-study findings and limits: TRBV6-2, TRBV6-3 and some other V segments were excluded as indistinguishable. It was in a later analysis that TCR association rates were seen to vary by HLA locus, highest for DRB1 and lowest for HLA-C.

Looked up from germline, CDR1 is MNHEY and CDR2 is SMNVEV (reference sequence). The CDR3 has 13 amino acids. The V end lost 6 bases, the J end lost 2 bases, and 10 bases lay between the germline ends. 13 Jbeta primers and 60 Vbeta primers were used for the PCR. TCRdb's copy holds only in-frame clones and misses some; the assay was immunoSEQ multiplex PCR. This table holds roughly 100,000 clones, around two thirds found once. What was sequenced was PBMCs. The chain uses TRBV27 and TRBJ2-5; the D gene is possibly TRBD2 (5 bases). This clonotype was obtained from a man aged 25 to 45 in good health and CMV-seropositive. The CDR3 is CASRFREQETQYF. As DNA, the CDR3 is TGTGCCAGCAGATTCCGGGAACAAGAGACCCAGTACTTC.